A single sample is the source of the 20 T cell receptor beta chains below, sequenced in a study of T cells after yellow fever vaccination. TCRdb redid the calling of the 5' RACE reads with MiXCR, one entry per CDR3 protein. The table shows some 260,000 distinct CDR3 sequences, with about 5% occurring only once. This specimen was CD4+ T cells sorted from PBMCs, taken on the day of the yellow fever booster vaccination. The receptors come from a man aged 18 to 29 who received the YFV17D yellow fever vaccine.

The sample holds many counts of this clonotype. The V call is TRBV7-2, the J call TRBJ2-4; perhaps TRBD1 as D (5 bases). Germline V gene data show CDR1 as SGHTA and CDR2 as FQGNSA. V lost 5 bases, J lost 7 bases, and 15 bases lay in between. The CDR3 consists of 14 residues. The CDR3 is CASSPGQGWNIQYF. Written as DNA, the CDR3 is TGTGCCAGCAGCCCAGGTCAGGGATGGAACATTCAGTACTTC. Full variable domain (remainder filled in from reference TRBV7-2 and TRBJ2-4): GAGVSQSPSNKVTEKGKDVELRCDPISGHTALYWYRQSLGQGLEFLIYFQGNSAPDKSGLPSDRFSAERTGGSVSTLTIQRTQQEDSAVYLCASSPGQGWNIQYFGAGTRLSVL.

The rearrangement joins TRBV12-3 or TRBV12-4 to TRBJ2-3; no definite D call. Deletions cut 6 bases from V and 4 bases from J, with 8 bases between. The CDR3 has 12 amino acids. CDR3 DNA: TGTGCCAGCAGACGTTTGCCAGATACGCAGTATTTT. Its protein product is CASRRLPDTQYF.

Only a few counts were recorded for this clonotype. The chain couples TRBV29-1 to TRBJ1-3; D unclear. The CDR3 has 13 amino acids. From germline, CDR1 is SQVTM and CDR2 ANQGSEA. Trimming left V 3 bases short and J 3 bases short, with 9 bases between. CDR3 sequence: CSVEEVGGNTIYF. In DNA form, the CDR3 reads TGCAGCGTTGAGGAGGTCGGTGGAAACACCATATATTTT. Using reference TRBV29-1 and TRBJ1-3 for the parts outside the CDR3, the full variable domain is SAVISQKPSRDICQRGTSLTIQCQVDSQVTMMFWYRQQPGQSLTLIATANQGSEATYESGFVIDKFPISRPNLTFSTLTVSNMSPEDSSIYLCSVEEVGGNTIYFGEGSWLTVV.

This clonotype was seen ten or more times. The CDR3 DNA follows: TGTGCCAGCACTAGGACGGCCCAAGAGACCCAGTACTTC. It yields the protein CASTRTAQETQYF. This chain uses TRBV6-6 with TRBJ2-5; D is undetermined. Germline CDR1 reads MNHNY; CDR2 reads SVGAGI (reference sequence). V was clipped by 7 bases and J by 1 base, with 10 bases between them. The CDR3 runs 13 residues.

This clonotype showed up many times. This chain uses TRBV10-3 with TRBJ2-7; possibly TRBD2 for D (5 bases). The CDR3 contains 13 residues. Trimming left V 0 bases short and J 4 bases short, with 7 bases between. The V gene's germline CDR1 is ENHRY and CDR2 SYGVKD. The CDR3 DNA follows: TGTGCCATCAGTGAGTCGAGAGGGTACGAGCAGTACGTC. Translated: CAISESRGYEQYV.

This clonotype was observed a few times. The rearrangement joins TRBV4-2 to TRBJ2-5; D is perhaps TRBD1 (6 bases). Looked up from germline, CDR1 is LGHNA and CDR2 is YNFKEQ. Trimming left V 0 bases short and J 0 bases short, with 11 bases between. This CDR3 is 16 amino acids long. The CDR3 protein is CASSQELGQYQETQYF. CDR3 bases: TGTGCCAGCAGCCAAGAGTTAGGACAGTACCAAGAGACCCAGTACTTC.

Ten or more counts support this clonotype. This chain joins TRBV29-1 and TRBJ1-5, with D maybe TRBD1 (5 bases). V was clipped by 4 bases and J by 4 bases, with 11 bases between them. The CDR3 totals 13 residues. The germline CDR1 and CDR2 sequences are SQVTM and ANQGSEA. The CDR3 nucleotides read TGCAGCGTTGTGGGGCAGCCGAATCAGCCCCAGCATTTT. Residues: CSVVGQPNQPQHF.

This clonotype was counted ten times or more. The chain employs TRBV7-9 and TRBJ1-1; maybe TRBD1 (5 bases). The CDR3 is made up of 12 amino acids. Germline CDR1 is SEHNR and CDR2 is FQNEAQ (reference sequence). Trimming removed 5 bases from V and 9 bases from J, with 13 bases in between. The CDR3 spells CASSPAPGKAFF. The CDR3 DNA reads TGTGCCAGCAGCCCTGCCCCAGGGAAAGCTTTCTTT.

V usage is TRBV20-1 and J usage is TRBJ2-2; 10 nucleotides agree with TRBD1. The CDR3 has 14 amino acids. Germline values: CDR1 DFQATT, CDR2 SNEGSKA (reference sequence). With 3 bases clipped from V and 9 bases from J, the junction kept 7 bases outside the gene matches. Here the CDR3 DNA reads TGCAGTGCTAGGGGGGACAGGGGTATGAGGGAGCTGTTTTTT. Amino acids: CSARGDRGMRELFF.

The table lists this clonotype with many counts. The rearrangement joins TRBV3-1 to TRBJ2-5, with D unresolved. Trimming left V 3 bases short and J 2 bases short, with 10 bases between. Germline V gene data show CDR1 as LGHDT and CDR2 as YNNKEL (reference sequence). This CDR3 is 14 amino acids long. Here the CDR3 reads CASSQAQGQETQYF. The CDR3 DNA sequence: TGTGCCAGCAGCCAGGCCCAAGGGCAAGAGACCCAGTACTTC.

This clonotype was counted a few times. The rearrangement links TRBV12-3 or TRBV12-4 to TRBJ2-2; the D is unclear. V was clipped by 3 bases and J by 4 bases, with 6 bases between them. CDR3 length: 13 amino acids. The CDR3: CASSFRPTGELFF. CDR3 coding DNA: TGTGCCAGCAGTTTCCGTCCCACCGGGGAGCTGTTTTTT.

This clonotype was recorded a few times. An end of the junction does not agree with germline; a read error may underlie this. The rearrangement joins TRBV2 to TRBJ1-1; the D is unclear. Germline CDR1 and CDR2: SNHLY and FYNNEI. This CDR3 comprises 17 residues. CDR3 in DNA: TGTGCCAGCGGTGAGTCCCCCACCCCCGGGCGGAACACTGAAGCTTTCTTT. It is translated as CASGESPTPGRNTEAFF.

The chain has TRBV7-9 and TRBJ2-5; 7 nucleotides match TRBD1. The CDR3 has 15 residues. CDR1 and CDR2 from the germline V gene are SEHNR and FQNEAQ (reference sequence). The junction had 11 bases not matched to a gene; V was cut back by 5 bases and J by 5 bases. The CDR3 bases are TGTGCCAGCAGCCCCGGCGAGACAGGGCGGGAGACCCAGTACTTC. It yields the protein CASSPGETGRETQYF.

Many counts were recorded for this clonotype. CDR3 sequence: CASSPDSDYGYTF. CDR3 DNA: TGTGCCAGCAGTCCGGACAGTGACTATGGCTACACCTTC. This rearrangement joins TRBV6-6 to TRBJ1-2, with D possibly TRBD1 on 6 matching bases. The CDR3 totals 13 residues. Between the trimmed V and J ends, which lost 5 bases and 3 bases, there was a span of 10 bases. CDR1 and CDR2 (germline): MNHNY, SVGAGI (reference sequence).

The chain uses TRBV7-2 and TRBJ2-7; 11 bases match TRBD2. This CDR3 region has 16 residues. Germline-derived CDR1 and CDR2 are SGHTA and FQGNSA. Trimming took 4 bases from V and 2 from J; bases not matched to a gene: 7. CDR3 nucleotide sequence: TGTGCCAGCAGCTACGAGGCGACTAGCGGGACCTACGAGCAGTACTTC. Translation gives CASSYEATSGTYEQYF.

In its sample, this clonotype was seen a few times. CDR3 in amino acids: CASSQASWGRGDGELFF. Written as DNA, the CDR3 is TGTGCCAGCAGCCAAGCCTCGTGGGGGCGCGGTGACGGGGAGCTGTTTTTT. The V gene is TRBV3-1, the J gene TRBJ2-2; weak D call: TRBD1 (6 bases). The CDR3 loop spans 17 amino acids. Germline assignment: CDR1 LGHDT and CDR2 YNNKEL (reference sequence). Between the trimmed V and J ends, which lost 1 base and 7 bases, there was a span of 19 bases.

This clonotype was picked up many times. V is TRBV30 and J is TRBJ1-5; tentative D call: TRBD1 (5 bases). Germline CDR1 and CDR2: GTSNPN and SVGIG (reference sequence). The V gene lost 2 bases and the J gene lost 5 bases, with 10 bases spanning the gap. CDR3 length: 13 amino acids. The CDR3 nucleotides are TGTGCCTGGAGTCCCACGGGGGATCAGCCCCAGCATTTT. This sequence encodes CAWSPTGDQPQHF.

This clonotype was observed many times. The gene calls are TRBV5-1 and TRBJ2-7; 8 bases are a match to TRBD1. V was pared by 4 bases and J by 4 bases, with 7 bases of the junction left unmatched. Germline CDR1 and CDR2: SGHRS and YFSETQ. The CDR3 extends over 14 amino acids. The CDR3 bases are TGCGCCAGCAGCATGGGACAGGTGTTGTACGAGCAGTACTTC. Translated: CASSMGQVLYEQYF.

This chain uses TRBV4-3 with TRBJ2-1; 7 bases agree with TRBD2. The CDR3 is made up of 14 amino acids. After removal of 1 base from V and 9 bases from J, the junction contained 6 bases not matched to a gene. In germline, CDR1 is LGHNA, CDR2 YSLEER. The CDR3 reads CASSQVGGGSEQFF. As DNA, the CDR3 is TGCGCCAGCAGCCAAGTTGGGGGGGGGAGTGAGCAGTTCTTC.

The V and J genes are TRBV12-3 or TRBV12-4 and TRBJ2-7, with 8 bases fitting TRBD1. Trimming cost V 5 bases and J 1 base; bases outside gene matches: 4. The CDR3 is made up of 14 amino acids. The CDR3 DNA sequence: TGTGCCAGCAGTACCACAGGGGGATCCTACGAGCAGTACTTC. Protein: CASSTTGGSYEQYF.